This paragraph reports one T cell receptor (beta chain). The V and J ends lost 8 bases and 5 bases respectively, with 24 bases between them. The germline CDR1 and CDR2 sequences are MDHEN and SYDVKM. The length of the CDR3 is 16 residues. Amplification yielded TCR beta CDR3 regions, with RNA transcripts as the source. A first-round RT-PCR of the TCR CDR3 used the HTBI primer set. MiXCR, run by TCRdb on the multiplex PCR reads, gives a single entry per CDR3 protein. The sample lists about 270,000 distinct CDR3 sequences; around 24% were seen once. This record belongs to a study of T cells in Graves' hyperthyroidism and ophthalmopathy. For ophthalmopathy patients, the Clinical Activity Score was at least 3 and the NOSPECS grade at least 4; duration was under 3 months.

This receptor was identified in a woman between 40 and 50 years old with Graves' ophthalmopathy. The chain carries TRBV28 and TRBJ2-5; D is ambiguous. Material for sequencing was blood. The CDR3 DNA reads as TGTGCCAGCCCTCACGATCTCACCCAACTTAGGGAGACCCAGTACTTC. Residues: CASPHDLTQLRETQYF.